This TCR beta chain was found in a study of control samples from healthy donors and cancer patients. The CDR3 covers 13 residues. V was shortened by 5 bases and J by 8 bases, with 12 bases between the two germline ends. Germline CDR1 reads SEHNR; CDR2 reads FQNEAQ (reference sequence). Here immunoSEQ multiplex PCR was the method, and the copy in TCRdb shows in-frame clones only, minus some. The data show under 200,000 clones, more than 85% seen once. The V call is TRBV7-9, the J call TRBJ1-4; D unresolved. Sequences were obtained from blood. This receptor was identified in a woman aged 30 to 39 in good health. In nucleotides, the CDR3 is TGTGCCAGCAGCCTCTCCCGAATGGAAAAACTGTTTTTT. Translation gives CASSLSRMEKLFF.